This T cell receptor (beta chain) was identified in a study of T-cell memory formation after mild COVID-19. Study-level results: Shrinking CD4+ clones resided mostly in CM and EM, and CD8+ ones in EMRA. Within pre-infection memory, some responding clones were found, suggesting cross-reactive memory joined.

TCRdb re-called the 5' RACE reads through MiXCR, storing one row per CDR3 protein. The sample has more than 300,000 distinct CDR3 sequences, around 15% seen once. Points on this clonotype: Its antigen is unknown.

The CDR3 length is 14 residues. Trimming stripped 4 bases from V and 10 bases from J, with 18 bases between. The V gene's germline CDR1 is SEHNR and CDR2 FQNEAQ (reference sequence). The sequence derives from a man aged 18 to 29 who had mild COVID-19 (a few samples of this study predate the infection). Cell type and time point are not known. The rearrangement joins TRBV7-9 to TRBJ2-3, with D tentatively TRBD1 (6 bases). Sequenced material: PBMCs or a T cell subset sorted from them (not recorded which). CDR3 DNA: TGTGCCAGCAGCTCCACAGGGCCCTCACCTCCGCAGTATTTT. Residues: CASSSTGPSPPQYF.